The following is a T cell receptor beta chain sequence with its context. Its specificity is unknown. Division of CD4+ cells produced a CD45RA+ naive subset and a CD45RA-negative memory subset. V was cut by 5 bases and J by 3 bases, with 19 bases left in between. The CDR3 runs to 16 residues. From germline, CDR1 is MGHRA and CDR2 YSYEKL. These data come from a study of shared clonotypes between healthy human individuals. Study-wide results and limits: Generally, naive subsets came out with larger estimated richness than memory subsets.

Assay: immunoSEQ multiplex PCR; the TCRdb copy retains only in-frame clones and omits some. Seen here are millions of clones, 90% to 95% observed once, and the top ten hold 0.13%. This TCR was sampled from a man between 18 and 35 years old in good health. Sequenced input: naive CD4+ T cells sorted from blood. Subset indicated: CD45RA+ positively selected. This rearrangement joins TRBV4-1 to TRBJ1-2; D uncertain. CDR3 loop: CASSSLTGVVDYGYTF. The CDR3 coding sequence is TGCGCCAGCAGCTCGTTGACCGGGGTCGTCGACTATGGCTACACCTTC.